The 18 T cell receptor beta chains reported below all come from one sample, sequenced in a study of blood T cells in healthy people across ages. Sample-barcoded 5' priming and a J-beta primer mix drove a second PCR of 7 to 11 cycles. TCRdb re-analysed the 5' RACE reads in MiXCR, keeping a single row per CDR3 protein. The sample includes more than 1 million distinct CDR3 sequences, 45% of them seen just once. Source material: blood. The receptor set was obtained from a woman aged 55-75 years in good health.

This sequence joins TRBV27 and TRBJ2-6; 9 bases map to TRBD1. The germline V gene encodes CDR1 MNHEY and CDR2 SMNVEV (reference sequence). The CDR3 spans 19 residues. Trimming cost V 4 bases and J 0 bases; bases outside gene matches: 10. The CDR3 nucleotides are TGTGCCAGCAGTTCCGCCCGGACAGGGGAACGCTCTGGGGCCAACGTCCTGACTTTC. It encodes CASSSARTGERSGANVLTF.

This chain links TRBV5-4 with TRBJ2-7; D may be TRBD2 (6 bases). The CDR3 sequence is 15 residues long. V lost 4 bases and J lost 5, with 19 bases in between. Per germline, CDR1 SGHNT and CDR2 YYREEE (reference sequence). The CDR3 is CASSLDGRTNHEQYF. CDR3 DNA: TGTGCCAGCAGCCTCGATGGACGGACTAACCACGAGCAGTACTTC.

The chain recombines TRBV3-1 with TRBJ2-4; TRBD1 matches 10 bases. The CDR3 extends over 17 amino acids. Trimming at V came to 2 bases and at J to 5 bases, leaving 9 bases not matched to a gene. Germline assignment: CDR1 LGHDT and CDR2 YNNKEL (reference sequence). The CDR3 region has the DNA TGTGCCAGCAGCCAAATCCGGGACAGGGGAAATCAAAACATTCAGTACTTC. This translates into CASSQIRDRGNQNIQYF.

The chain has TRBV4-1 and TRBJ2-1; D possibly uses TRBD1 or TRBD2 (5 bases each). The CDR3 is 14 residues long. Trimming shortened V by 4 bases and J by 9 bases, and 16 bases separated the two germline ends. Germline CDR1 is MGHRA and CDR2 is YSYEKL. The CDR3 nucleotides are TGCGCCAGCAGCCTTTTGGGACGCCCCGTTGAGCAGTTCTTC. Its translation is CASSLLGRPVEQFF.

This clonotype showed up just once. V is TRBV11-3 and J is TRBJ2-4; either TRBD1 or TRBD2 may fit D (7 bases each). The CDR3 length is 16 residues. V lost 5 bases to trimming and J lost 8 bases, with 22 bases between them. From germline, CDR1 is SGHNT and CDR2 YENEEA. The CDR3 sequence is CASSISPRGGWDIQYF. DNA for the CDR3: TGTGCCAGCAGCATCTCCCCCAGGGGGGGTTGGGACATTCAGTACTTC.

This chain connects TRBV18 to TRBJ2-6; D not resolved. CDR3 length: 17 residues. The germline V and J ends were trimmed by 4 bases and 0 bases, with 13 bases remaining between them. Germline V gene data show CDR1 as KGHSH and CDR2 as LQKENI. CDR3 amino acids: CASSRPETPSGANVLTF. CDR3 sequence (DNA): TGTGCCAGCTCACGTCCCGAGACACCCTCTGGGGCCAACGTCCTGACTTTC.

Comments on this clonotype: At one boundary the junction diverges from the germline segment, which might be a read error. This sequence joins TRBV6-1 and TRBJ2-5; TRBD2 aligns across 15 bases. In germline, CDR1 is MNHNS, CDR2 SASEGT. The CDR3 length is 18 residues. CDR3 DNA sequence: TGTGCCAGCAGTGAAGCGTGGGGACTAGCGGGAGGTCGAGAGACTCAGTACTTC. Protein: CASSEAWGLAGGRETQYF.

This clonotype was seen a handful of times. The V call is TRBV20-1, the J call TRBJ2-7; TRBD1 might be the D (6 bases). V was pared by 3 bases and J by 0 bases, with 12 bases between. Looked up from germline, CDR1 is DFQATT and CDR2 is SNEGSKA (reference sequence). CDR3 length: 14 residues. The CDR3 coding sequence is TGCAGTGCTAGGACAGGTTCGAGCTCCTACGAGCAGTACTTC. Translated: CSARTGSSSYEQYF.

This clonotype turned up a few times. The rearrangement joins TRBV3-1 to TRBJ1-2, with D perhaps matching TRBD1 (5 bases). V gave up 4 bases and J gave up 2 bases, with 14 bases separating them. The germline V gene has CDR1 LGHDT and CDR2 YNNKEL (reference sequence). The CDR3 loop spans 15 amino acids. The CDR3 reads CASSPSAEGNYGYTF. The CDR3 bases are TGTGCCAGCAGCCCTTCCGCCGAGGGGAACTATGGCTACACCTTC. Together with reference TRBV3-1 and TRBJ1-2, the CDR3 gives the full variable domain: DTAVSQTPKYLVTQMGNDKSIKCEQNLGHDTMYWYKQDSKKFLKIMFSYNNKELIINETVPNRFSPKSPDKAHLNLHINSLELGDSAVYFCASSPSAEGNYGYTFGSGTRLTVV.

Notes on this clonotype: A much larger clone is a single base away; this may be a read error. The rearrangement links TRBV3-1 to TRBJ2-3, with no clear D. Per the germline V gene, CDR1 is LGHDT and CDR2 is YNNKEL (reference sequence). The CDR3 runs to 12 residues. Trimming removed 3 bases at V and 5 bases at J, with 6 bases between. The CDR3 sequence is CASSHWGDTQYF. CDR3 sequence (DNA): TGTGCCAGCAGCCATTGGGGAGATACGCAGTATTTT.

This clonotype was observed a handful of times. J is TRBJ2-7 and V is TRBV5-4, with 8 bases that match TRBD2. This CDR3 contains 16 residues. CDR1 and CDR2 from the germline V gene are SGHNT and YYREEE (reference sequence). J was trimmed by 5 bases and V by 4 bases; bases with no gene match: 14. The CDR3, as DNA: TGTGCCAGCAGCCCCGGAGGGAGAGCGGGAGTCAACGAGCAGTACTTC. Translated: CASSPGGRAGVNEQYF.

Only a few counts were recorded for this clonotype. This rearrangement joins TRBV7-2 to TRBJ1-6, with no clear D. CDR3 size: 15 residues. Germline values: CDR1 SGHTA, CDR2 FQGNSA. Trimming left V 1 base short and J 9 bases short, with 13 bases between. The CDR3 region has the DNA TGTGCCAGCAGCTTAGAGTCACCAAGGCTTTCACCCCTCCACTTT. Encoded protein: CASSLESPRLSPLHF.

This chain uses TRBV5-4 with TRBJ2-1, with 14 bases fitting TRBD2. The J call may be faulty, since TRBJ2-7 better matches the DNA end. CDR1 SGHNT and CDR2 YYREEE come from the germline V gene (reference sequence). CDR3 length: 21 amino acids. The CDR3 region is CASSLPSPGTSGSLGGNEQYF. CDR3 coding DNA: TGTGCCAGCAGCTTACCAAGCCCCGGGACTAGCGGGAGCTTGGGCGGCAATGAGCAGTACTTC.

This clonotype was picked up a small number of times. V usage is TRBV20-1 and J usage is TRBJ1-2; 7 nucleotides agree with TRBD1. V lost 1 base to trimming and J lost 8 bases; unmatched junction nucleotides: 13. Germline CDR1 DFQATT, CDR2 SNEGSKA (reference sequence). This CDR3 region has 15 residues. The CDR3 region has the DNA TGCAGTGCTAGAGTGTTAGTTCAGGGGGGAGAAGGCTACACCTTC. Protein sequence: CSARVLVQGGEGYTF.

This clonotype was seen a handful of times. The chain recombines TRBV4-2 with TRBJ2-1, with D unclear. Germline V lookup: CDR1 LGHNA, CDR2 YNFKEQ. The CDR3 covers 17 residues. V lost 0 bases, J lost 0 bases, and 12 bases lay in between. CDR3 protein: CASSQEGAQSSYNEQFF. The CDR3 DNA reads as TGTGCCAGCAGCCAAGAAGGAGCGCAGAGCTCCTACAATGAGCAGTTCTTC.

This chain joins TRBV7-2 and TRBJ2-2; 12 nucleotides match TRBD2. CDR1 is SGHTA and CDR2 is FQGNSA in the germline V gene. V gave up 5 bases and J gave up 5 bases; unmatched junction bases: 9. The CDR3 is 17 amino acids. The CDR3 loop reads CASSTQRLAGVTGELFF. Written as DNA, the CDR3 is TGTGCCAGCAGCACTCAAAGACTAGCGGGAGTGACCGGGGAGCTGTTTTTT.

This clonotype was counted between two and nine times. The V and J genes are TRBV7-2 and TRBJ2-1, with a possible D match to TRBD2 (6 bases). Looked up from germline, CDR1 is SGHTA and CDR2 is FQGNSA. The CDR3 sequence is 14 residues long. V gave up 5 bases and J gave up 5 bases, with 13 bases separating them. CDR3 nucleotides: TGTGCCAGCAGCCCGGGGGTTTCCAACAATGAGCAGTTCTTC. It codes for CASSPGVSNNEQFF.

CDR3 residues: CSVSPGGTEAFF. The CDR3 DNA sequence: TGCAGCGTCAGCCCCGGGGGCACTGAAGCTTTCTTT. The V gene is TRBV29-1, the J gene TRBJ1-1, with D perhaps TRBD1 (5 bases). The CDR3 is 12 residues long. Germline-derived CDR1 and CDR2 are SQVTM and ANQGSEA. Trimming cost V 6 bases and J 4 bases, with 12 bases left between them. The whole variable domain, remainder taken from reference TRBV29-1 and TRBJ1-1, is SAVISQKPSRDICQRGTSLTIQCQVDSQVTMMFWYRQQPGQSLTLIATANQGSEATYESGFVIDKFPISRPNLTFSTLTVSNMSPEDSSIYLCSVSPGGTEAFFGQGTRLTVV.